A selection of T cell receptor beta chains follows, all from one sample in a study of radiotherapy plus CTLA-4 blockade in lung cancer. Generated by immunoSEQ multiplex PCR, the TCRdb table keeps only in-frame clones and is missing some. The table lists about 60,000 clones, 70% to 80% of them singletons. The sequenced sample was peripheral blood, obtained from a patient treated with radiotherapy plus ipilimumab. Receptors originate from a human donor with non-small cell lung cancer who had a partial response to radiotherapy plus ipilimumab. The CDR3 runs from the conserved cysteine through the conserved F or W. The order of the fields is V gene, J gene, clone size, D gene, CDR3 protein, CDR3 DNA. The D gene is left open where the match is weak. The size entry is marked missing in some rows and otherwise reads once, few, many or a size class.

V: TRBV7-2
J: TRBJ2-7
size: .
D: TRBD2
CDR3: CASGGGGTRAYEQYF
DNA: TGTGCCAGCGGAGGCGGGGGGACTAGGGCCTACGAGCAGTACTTC

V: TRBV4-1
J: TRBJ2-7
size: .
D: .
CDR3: CASSQVRGYEQYF
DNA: TGCGCCAGCAGCCAAGTTAGGGGCTACGAGCAGTACTTC

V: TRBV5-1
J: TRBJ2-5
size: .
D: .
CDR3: CASSLELVGETQYF
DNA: TGCGCCAGCAGCTTGGAACTAGTAGGAGAGACCCAGTACTTC

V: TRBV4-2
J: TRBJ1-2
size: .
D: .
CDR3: CASSQDSAGYTF
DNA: TGTGCCAGCAGCCAAGATAGTGCTGGCTACACCTTC

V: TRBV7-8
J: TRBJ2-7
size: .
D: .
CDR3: CASSLGSDSYEQYF
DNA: TGTGCCAGCAGCTTAGGGTCAGACTCCTACGAGCAGTACTTC

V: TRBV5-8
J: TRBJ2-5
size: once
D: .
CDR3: CASSRAGYQETQYF
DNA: TGTGCCAGCAGCCGGGCGGGATATCAAGAGACCCAGTACTTC

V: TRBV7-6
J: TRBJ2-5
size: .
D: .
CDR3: CASSLDSVRETQYF
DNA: TGTGCCAGCAGCTTGGACAGTGTCAGGGAGACCCAGTACTTC

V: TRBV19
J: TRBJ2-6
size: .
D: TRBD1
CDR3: CASKGRGQGLGGANVLTF
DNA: TGTGCCAGTAAAGGTAGGGGACAGGGACTTGGCGGGGCCAACGTCCTGACTTTC

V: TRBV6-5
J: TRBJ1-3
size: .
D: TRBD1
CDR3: CASSYAGQSGNTIYF
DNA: TGTGCCAGCAGTTACGCGGGACAGTCTGGAAACACCATATATTTT

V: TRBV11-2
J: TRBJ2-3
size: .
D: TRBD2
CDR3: CASSFRLATDTQYF
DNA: TGTGCCAGCAGCTTCCGACTAGCCACAGATACGCAGTATTTT

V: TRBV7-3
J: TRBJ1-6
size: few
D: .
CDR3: CASSLGGGSPLHF
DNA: TGTGCCAGCAGCCTGGGGGGGGGTTCACCCCTCCACTTT

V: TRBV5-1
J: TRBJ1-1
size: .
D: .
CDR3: CASSLMAGVAEAFF
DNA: TGCGCCAGCAGCTTAATGGCCGGGGTGGCTGAAGCTTTCTTT

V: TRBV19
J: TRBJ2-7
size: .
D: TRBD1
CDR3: CASSIAGTGGYSYEQYF
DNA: TGTGCCAGTAGTATAGCCGGGACAGGTGGATACTCCTACGAGCAGTACTTC

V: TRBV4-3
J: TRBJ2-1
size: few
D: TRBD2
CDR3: CASSHYGAGGVNEQFF
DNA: TGCGCCAGCAGCCACTATGGCGCCGGGGGGGTGAATGAGCAGTTCTTC

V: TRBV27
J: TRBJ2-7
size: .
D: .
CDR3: CASSFPPYLEQYF
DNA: TGTGCCAGCAGTTTCCCCCCTTATTTGGAGCAGTACTTC

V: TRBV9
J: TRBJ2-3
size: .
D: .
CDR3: CASSHAGQGTDTQYF
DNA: TGTGCCAGCAGCCACGCGGGGCAGGGCACAGATACGCAGTATTTT

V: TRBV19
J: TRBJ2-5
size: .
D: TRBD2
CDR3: CASSWKLAGGKETQYF
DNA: TGTGCCAGTAGTTGGAAACTAGCGGGGGGGAAAGAGACCCAGTACTTC

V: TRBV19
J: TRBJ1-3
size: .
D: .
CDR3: CASSTGTNAGNTIYF
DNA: TGTGCCAGTAGTACCGGGACAAATGCTGGAAACACCATATATTTT

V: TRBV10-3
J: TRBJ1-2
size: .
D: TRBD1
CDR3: CAIDSIGTGLGGYTF
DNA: TGTGCCATCGATTCAATCGGGACAGGGCTTGGTGGCTACACCTTC

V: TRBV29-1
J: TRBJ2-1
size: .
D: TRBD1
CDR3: CSARQGANEQFF
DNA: TGCAGCGCCAGACAGGGGGCTAATGAGCAGTTCTTC

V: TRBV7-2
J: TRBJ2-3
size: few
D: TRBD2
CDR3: CASSVSSGGLDTQYF
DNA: TGTGCCAGCAGCGTATCTAGCGGGGGCCTGGATACGCAGTATTTT

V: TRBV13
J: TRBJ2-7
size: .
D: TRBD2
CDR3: CASSLGAGNYEQYF
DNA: TGTGCCAGCAGCTTAGGAGCGGGGAACTACGAGCAGTACTTC

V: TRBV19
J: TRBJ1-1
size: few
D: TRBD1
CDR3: CASSIALGQGYWTEAFF
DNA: TGTGCCAGTAGTATCGCTCTCGGACAGGGGTACTGGACTGAAGCTTTCTTT